The clone carrying this T cell receptor (beta chain) was seen just once. These data originate in a study of cytomegalovirus exposure and HLA in healthy donors. Germline values: CDR1 GTSNPN, CDR2 SVGIG (reference sequence). Germline trimming cut 7 bases from V and 4 bases from J; bases unmatched to any gene: 6. The CDR3 is 12 residues long. In the PCR, 60 Vbeta and 13 Jbeta primers were used. Clones were read by immunoSEQ multiplex PCR, and TCRdb kept only the in-frame ones, dropping some. The table lists 100,000 to 150,000 clones, around 76% of them singletons. V usage is TRBV30 and J usage is TRBJ2-5; 7 positions agree with TRBD2. This receptor was obtained from a woman aged 60-70 years in good health and CMV-seropositive. Sequencing used PBMCs. This CDR3 reads CALERGLETQYF. CDR3 DNA sequence: TGTGCCTTAGAGCGGGGATTAGAGACCCAGTACTTC.